The TCR beta chain described here comes from a study of blood T cell repertoires in COVID-19. Study overall: Samples representing acute and convalescent COVID-19 were sourced from the United States, Italy and Spain. PBMCs, B-cell-depleted T cells, or T cells provided the cDNA or gDNA that made up the material.

Per the germline V gene, CDR1 is SNHLY and CDR2 is FYNNEI. The length of the CDR3 is 16 residues. The ends were cut back, 8 bases at V and 5 bases at J, with 25 bases in the middle. Original processing methods: Nucleated cell counts were estimated from reference gene primer amplification. Sequencing was performed with immunoSEQ multiplex PCR; in TCRdb, only in-frame clones are kept and a portion is missing. The V and J calls and clone size are taken from that table; D and trimming were inferred from the DNA. The sample carries tens of thousands of clones, roughly 88% recorded once. The rearrangement uses TRBV2 and TRBJ2-7; D possibly corresponds to TRBD2 (6 bases). What was sequenced was peripheral blood. This clonotype was obtained from a human donor in a cohort sampled during active COVID-19. In nucleotides, the CDR3 is TGTGCCAGCCTTCCCACCCCGGAGGGGCACAAACACGAGCAGTACTTC. Translating it yields CASLPTPEGHKHEQYF.